These T cell receptor beta chains were read from a single sample in a study of cytomegalovirus exposure and HLA in healthy donors. Sequencing used immunoSEQ multiplex PCR; TCRdb keeps in-frame clones, though not all of them. The table includes approximately 180,000 clones, about 83% detected once. The sample comprised PBMCs. Receptor source: a girl between 5 and 17 years old in good health and CMV-seropositive. CDR3s include the opening cysteine and the closing phenylalanine or tryptophan. A D gene is named only where the DNA matches it firmly. Size values are once, few and many counts, or a class for expanded clones, and some rows have none.

v_call,j_call,clone_size,cdr3_length,d_call,cdr3_nt,cdr3_aa
TRBV30,TRBJ1-2,.,13,.,TGTGCCTTTCGACAGCCTACTACTTATGGCTACACCTTC,CAFRQPTTYGYTF
TRBV6-4,TRBJ2-1,.,15,TRBD2,TGTGCCAGCAGCCGGACTAGCGGGGGGCACGATGAGCAGTTCTTC,CASSRTSGGHDEQFF
TRBV18,TRBJ1-2,.,13,TRBD1,TGTGCCAGCTCCCAGGACAGGGGGGACGGCTACACCTTC,CASSQDRGDGYTF
TRBV5-8,TRBJ1-1,few,14,TRBD1,TGTGCCAGCAGCTTGGGGAGAGGGGGCTTGCAAGCTTTCTTT,CASSLGRGGLQAFF
TRBV4-1,TRBJ2-7,.,14,.,TGCGCCAGCAGCCAAGAAGGGGGCTCCTACGAGCAGTACTTC,CASSQEGGSYEQYF
TRBV19,TRBJ1-5,.,16,.,TGTGCCAGTAGTATAGTTGGAGGCCCGAGCAATCAGCCCCAGCATTTT,CASSIVGGPSNQPQHF
TRBV19,TRBJ1-1,.,15,.,TGTGCCAGTACTGACGGGGGGACCAAGAACACTGAAGCTTTCTTT,CASTDGGTKNTEAFF
TRBV6-1,TRBJ2-5,once,13,.,TGTGCCAGCAGTGAGCAGGTCCAAGAGACCCAGTACTTC,CASSEQVQETQYF
TRBV7-9,TRBJ1-1,few,12,.,TGTGCCAGCAGCTTAGCGCGGGCTGAAGCTTTCTTT,CASSLARAEAFF
TRBV7-2,TRBJ2-5,few,15,.,TGTGCCAGCAGCTTAGGCGGGGCCATCCAAGAGACCCAGTACTTC,CASSLGGAIQETQYF
TRBV9,TRBJ2-1,once,17,TRBD2,TGTGCCAGCAGCGTAGTAGCGGGGGGCTTTCCGAACAATGAGCAGTTCTTC,CASSVVAGGFPNNEQFF
TRBV7-8,TRBJ1-5,once,14,.,TGTGTCAGCAGGGCTCAGGGAGGGAATCAGCCCCAGCATTTT,CVSRAQGGNQPQHF